One sample yielded the 10 T cell receptor beta chains listed below, sequenced in a study of response to subunit inactivated influenza vaccine. TCRdb reprocessed the RT-PCR reads with MiXCR, giving one entry per CDR3 protein. The sample holds 500,000 or so distinct CDR3 sequences, about 17% seen once. The specimen comprised CD4+ T cells sorted from PBMCs, sampled around 25 months after vaccination. All receptors derive from a man between 50 and 75 years old who received an inactivated influenza vaccine.

In its sample, this clonotype was seen a few times. The genes are TRBV5-1 and TRBJ1-1; 12 positions match TRBD1. The CDR3 runs 16 residues. CDR1 is SGHRS and CDR2 is YFSETQ in the germline V gene. The V and J ends lost 5 bases and 3 bases, in that order; junction bases with no gene match: 8. The CDR3 DNA reads TGCGCCAGCAGACAGGGACAGGGGGCCGGGGACACTGAAGCTTTCTTT. It encodes CASRQGQGAGDTEAFF.

CDR3 in amino acids: CASSGVPVNEQFF. The CDR3 nucleotides read TGTGCCAGCAGTGGGGTTCCAGTTAATGAGCAGTTCTTC. This chain joins TRBV28 and TRBJ2-1, with D unresolved. Germline CDR1 MDHEN, CDR2 SYDVKM. There are 13 residues in the CDR3. The V end was cut by 5 bases, the J end by 7 bases, with 12 bases between.

This clonotype appeared a few times. The V and J genes are TRBV12-3 or TRBV12-4 and TRBJ2-2, with 13 bases matching TRBD2. CDR3 size: 15 residues. V dropped 5 bases and J dropped 6; count of bases not matched to a gene: 3. CDR3 bases: TGTGCCAGCAGTAGGACTAGCGGGGGTGCCGGGGAGCTGTTTTTT. It codes for CASSRTSGGAGELFF.

The table lists this clonotype with many counts. The chain joins TRBV11-2 to TRBJ2-7; maybe TRBD1 (5 bases). This CDR3 has 13 amino acids. V was trimmed by 1 base and J by 3 bases, leaving 7 bases between them. CDR1 and CDR2 (germline): SGHAT, FQNNGV. The CDR3 region has the DNA TGTGCCAGCAGCTTAGTTCAGGGCTACGAGCAGTACTTC. This gives the protein CASSLVQGYEQYF.

The J gene is TRBJ2-3, the V gene TRBV4-3; 9 nucleotides align to TRBD2. CDR1 LGHNA and CDR2 YSLEER come from the germline V gene. This CDR3 comprises 17 residues. J lost 3 bases, V lost 1 base, and 8 bases had no gene match. CDR3 nucleotide sequence: TGCGCCAGCAGCCAAGCGCACGCTAGCGGGGCTACAGATACGCAGTATTTT. As protein: CASSQAHASGATDTQYF.

This clonotype was seen at least ten times. The chain combines TRBV20-1 with TRBJ1-1; 10 bases fit TRBD1. Unmatched junction bases numbered 3, after V lost 5 bases and J lost 3 bases. The CDR3 totals 13 residues. CDR1 and CDR2 from the germline V gene are DFQATT and SNEGSKA (reference sequence). CDR3 region: CSAGGQGHTEAFF. The CDR3 coding sequence is TGCAGTGCTGGGGGACAGGGGCACACTGAAGCTTTCTTT.

This clonotype was picked up a small number of times. The rearrangement links TRBV7-2 to TRBJ1-2; no definite D call. Trimming pared 1 base from V and 3 bases from J, leaving 12 bases between. Per germline, CDR1 SGHTA and CDR2 FQGNSA. The CDR3 runs to 15 residues. CDR3 DNA: TGTGCCAGCAGCTTAGAAACCGGGGTGCACTATGGCTACACCTTC. Translating it yields CASSLETGVHYGYTF.

There are many counts of this clonotype. This chain joins TRBV20-1 and TRBJ2-3; D possibly matches TRBD1 or TRBD2 (5 bases each). The CDR3 is made up of 13 amino acids. Trimming left V 3 bases short and J 4 bases short, with 11 bases between. Germline V lookup: CDR1 DFQATT, CDR2 SNEGSKA (reference sequence). CDR3 DNA sequence: TGCAGTGCTAGGGTTGGGGGACCAGATACGCAGTATTTT. Translated: CSARVGGPDTQYF.

The chain joins TRBV7-2 to TRBJ1-2; D is possibly TRBD1 (6 bases). CDR1 is SGHTA and CDR2 is FQGNSA in the germline V gene. This CDR3 region has 15 residues. Between the trimmed V and J ends, which lost 6 bases and 2 bases, there was a span of 16 bases. The CDR3: CASSSRGGLNYGYTF. Here the CDR3 DNA reads TGTGCCAGCAGTTCGAGAGGGGGGCTCAACTATGGCTACACCTTC.

The chain uses TRBV28 and TRBJ1-2; weak D call: TRBD1 (6 bases). The germline V gene encodes CDR1 MDHEN and CDR2 SYDVKM. This CDR3 contains 15 residues. The V end lost 6 bases, the J end lost 0 bases, and 14 bases lay between the germline ends. The chain's CDR3 is CASSPWTETNYGYTF. The CDR3 DNA is TGTGCCAGCAGCCCTTGGACAGAAACTAACTATGGCTACACCTTC.